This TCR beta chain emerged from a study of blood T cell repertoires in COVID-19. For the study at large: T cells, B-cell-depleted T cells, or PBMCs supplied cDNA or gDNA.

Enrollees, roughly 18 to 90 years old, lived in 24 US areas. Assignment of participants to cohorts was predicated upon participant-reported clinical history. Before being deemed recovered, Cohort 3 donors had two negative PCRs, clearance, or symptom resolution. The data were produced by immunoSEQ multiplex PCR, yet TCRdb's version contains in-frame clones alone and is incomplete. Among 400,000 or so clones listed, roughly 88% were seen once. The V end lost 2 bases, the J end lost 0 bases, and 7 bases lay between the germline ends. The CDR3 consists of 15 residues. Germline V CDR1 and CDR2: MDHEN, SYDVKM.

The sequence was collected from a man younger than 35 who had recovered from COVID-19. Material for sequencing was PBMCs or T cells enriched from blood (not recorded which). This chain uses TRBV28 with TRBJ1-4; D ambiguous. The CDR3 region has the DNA TGTGCCAGCAGTTTAAACGGAGCAACTAATGAAAAACTGTTTTTT. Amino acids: CASSLNGATNEKLFF.